A single sample is the source of the 14 T cell receptor beta chains below, sequenced in a study of blood T cell repertoires in COVID-19. Generated by immunoSEQ multiplex PCR, the TCRdb table keeps only in-frame clones and is missing some. Of under 90,000 clones in the sample, about 91% are singletons; the top ten hold roughly 7.3%. Material: peripheral blood. Receptors originate from a man aged 35 to 55 with COVID-19, enrolled during active disease.

The rearrangement uses TRBV19 and TRBJ2-1; 8 bases match TRBD2. Germline-derived CDR1 and CDR2 are LNHDA and SQIVND (reference sequence). The trim removed 5 bases at V and 3 bases at J, leaving 6 bases unmatched. This CDR3 comprises 15 residues. DNA for the CDR3: TGTGCCAGTAGTGACGGGGCGGGGGGCTACAATGAGCAGTTCTTC. It yields the protein CASSDGAGGYNEQFF.

The rearrangement links TRBV6-5 to TRBJ1-2; D possibly corresponds to TRBD1 (5 bases). The V gene lost 0 bases and the J gene lost 5 bases, with 13 bases spanning the gap. The germline V gene encodes CDR1 MNHEY and CDR2 SVGAGI. The CDR3 consists of 15 residues. CDR3 in DNA: TGTGCCAGCAGTTACTCGAAGGGGAAAACATATGGCTACACCTTC. It specifies CASSYSKGKTYGYTF.

The V call is TRBV15, the J call TRBJ1-6, with D perhaps matching TRBD1 (5 bases). The V and J ends lost 2 bases and 15 bases respectively, with 20 bases between them. Germline CDR1 is LNHNV and CDR2 is YYDKDF (reference sequence). CDR3 length: 15 amino acids. The CDR3 reads CATSRFSTGPGGLHF. CDR3 sequence (DNA): TGTGCCACCAGCAGATTCTCTACCGGGCCCGGGGGCCTCCACTTT.

The gene calls are TRBV2 and TRBJ1-1, with TRBD1 identical over 8 bases. Germline loops: CDR1 SNHLY, CDR2 FYNNEI. The CDR3 runs to 13 residues. V was pared by 8 bases and J by 4 bases, with 6 bases of the junction left unmatched. This CDR3 reads CASSRTGFTEAFF. The CDR3 region has the DNA TGTGCCAGCTCAAGGACAGGGTTCACTGAAGCTTTCTTT.

The chain recombines TRBV5-4 with TRBJ2-3; unclear D gene. From germline, CDR1 is SGHNT and CDR2 YYREEE (reference sequence). This CDR3 is 15 amino acids long. V lost 0 bases and J lost 0, with 8 bases in between. Written as DNA, the CDR3 is TGTGCCAGCAGCTTGGGTGTAGAGAGCACAGATACGCAGTATTTT. This codes for CASSLGVESTDTQYF.

The genes are TRBV18 and TRBJ2-7; D call uncertain. The germline V and J ends were trimmed by 3 bases and 7 bases, with 10 bases remaining between them. Germline CDR1 reads KGHSH; CDR2 reads LQKENI. CDR3 length equals 12 residues. This CDR3 is CASSPNAGEQYF. The CDR3, as DNA: TGTGCCAGCTCACCTAACGCAGGAGAGCAGTACTTC.

V usage is TRBV5-1 and J usage is TRBJ1-2, with TRBD1 matching 7 bases. Germline CDR1 and CDR2: SGHRS and YFSETQ. J gave up 7 bases and V 4 bases, and 10 bases lay outside the gene matches. The CDR3 runs 14 residues. The chain's CDR3 is CASSMAQGEIGYTF. CDR3 sequence (DNA): TGCGCCAGCAGCATGGCGCAGGGGGAAATTGGCTACACCTTC.

The chain joins TRBV4-1 to TRBJ2-7; 7 positions match TRBD1. This CDR3 has 19 amino acids. The germline CDR1 and CDR2 sequences are MGHRA and YSYEKL. Germline trimming cut 0 bases from V and 3 bases from J; bases unmatched to any gene: 17. CDR3 amino acids: CASSQENFTDRRNFYEQYF. In DNA form, the CDR3 reads TGCGCCAGCAGCCAAGAGAATTTTACGGACAGGCGGAACTTCTACGAGCAGTACTTC.

The V and J genes are TRBV24-1 and TRBJ1-2; 9 bases match TRBD1. Germline lookup yields CDR1 KGHDR and CDR2 SFDVKD. V was clipped by 0 bases and J by 4 bases; unmatched bases: 2. This CDR3 has 15 amino acids. As DNA, the CDR3 is TGTGCCACCAGTGATTTGGACAGGGGGATCTATGGCTACACCTTC. Protein: CATSDLDRGIYGYTF.

The chain joins TRBV12-3 or TRBV12-4 to TRBJ2-1; D ambiguous. The V and J ends lost 4 bases and 4 bases respectively, with 8 bases between them. This CDR3 has 13 residues. Written as DNA, the CDR3 is TGTGCCAGCAGTTCGGTACTTTACAATGAGCAGTTCTTC. It is translated as CASSSVLYNEQFF.

J is TRBJ1-2 and V is TRBV30, with 8 nucleotides matching TRBD1. Germline values: CDR1 GTSNPN, CDR2 SVGIG (reference sequence). The CDR3 runs to 12 residues. The junction had 4 bases not matched to a gene; V was cut back by 2 bases and J by 8 bases. CDR3 DNA sequence: TGTGCCTGGAGTCCCCACAGGGGGGGCTACACCTTC. Protein: CAWSPHRGGYTF.

The V call is TRBV30, the J call TRBJ2-7, with D uncertain. The germline V gene encodes CDR1 GTSNPN and CDR2 SVGIG (reference sequence). V lost 1 base and J 4 bases, leaving 8 bases between the germline ends. This CDR3 spans 12 amino acids. CDR3 DNA: TGTGCCTGGAGTGGTTCGAGGTACGAGCAGTACTTC. Protein product: CAWSGSRYEQYF.

The chain combines TRBV27 with TRBJ1-1, with D tentatively TRBD1 (6 bases). V gave up 6 bases and J gave up 5 bases, with 19 bases separating them. Germline CDR1 reads MNHEY; CDR2 reads SMNVEV (reference sequence). CDR3 length equals 15 residues. CDR3 amino acids: CASRRQVRLGTEAFF. In nucleotides, the CDR3 is TGTGCCAGCAGAAGACAGGTACGGTTGGGGACTGAAGCTTTCTTT.

The genes are TRBV4-1 and TRBJ2-1; D possibly corresponds to TRBD2 (5 bases). V was pared by 1 base and J by 9 bases, with 13 bases between. The CDR3 is made up of 14 amino acids. CDR1 and CDR2 from the germline V gene are MGHRA and YSYEKL. The CDR3: CASSQATGESEQFF. The CDR3 region has the DNA TGCGCCAGCAGCCAAGCAACCGGGGAGAGTGAGCAGTTCTTC.